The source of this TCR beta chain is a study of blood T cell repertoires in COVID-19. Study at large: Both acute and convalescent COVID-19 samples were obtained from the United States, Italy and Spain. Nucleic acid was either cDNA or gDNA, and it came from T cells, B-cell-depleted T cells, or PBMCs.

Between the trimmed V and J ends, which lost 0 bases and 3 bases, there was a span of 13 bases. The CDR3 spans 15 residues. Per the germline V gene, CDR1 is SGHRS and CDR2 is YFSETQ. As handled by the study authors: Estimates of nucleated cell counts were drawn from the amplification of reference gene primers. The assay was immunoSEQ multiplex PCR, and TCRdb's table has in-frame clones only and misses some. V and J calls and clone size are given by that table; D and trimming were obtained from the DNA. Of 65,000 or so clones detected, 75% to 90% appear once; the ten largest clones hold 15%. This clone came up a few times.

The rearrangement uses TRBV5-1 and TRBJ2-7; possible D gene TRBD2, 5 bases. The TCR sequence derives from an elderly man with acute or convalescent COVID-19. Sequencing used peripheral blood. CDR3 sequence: CASSLVPGLSYEQYF. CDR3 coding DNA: TGCGCCAGCAGCTTGGTTCCGGGATTAAGCTACGAGCAGTACTTC. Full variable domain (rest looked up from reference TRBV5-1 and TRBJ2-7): KAGVTQTPRYLIKTRGQQVTLSCSPISGHRSVSWYQQTPGQGLQFLFEYFSETQRNKGNFPGRFSGRQFSNSRSEMNVSTLELGDSALYLCASSLVPGLSYEQYFGPGTRLTVT.